A selection of T cell receptor beta chains follows, all from one sample in a study of T cells after yellow fever vaccination. TCRdb itself ran the 5' RACE reads through MiXCR, one entry per CDR3 protein. The repertoire holds around 600,000 distinct CDR3 sequences, 9% to 15% seen once, with about 15% in the top ten. This specimen consisted of PBMCs, obtained on the day of the yellow fever booster vaccination. The receptor source for this set is a man aged 25 to 45 who received the YFV17D yellow fever vaccine. Each CDR3 is given with its conserved first and last residue. D genes are given only for firm matches. Rows give clone size only sometimes, using once, few, many, or a class for an expanded clone.

J,V,size,D,CDR3,DNA
TRBJ2-2,TRBV20-1,few,TRBD2,CSAVAGGSTGELFF,TGCAGTGCTGTAGCGGGAGGAAGCACCGGGGAGCTGTTTTTT
TRBJ2-7,TRBV7-2,many,-,CASSLRSYEQYF,TGTGCCAGCAGCTTAAGGTCCTACGAGCAGTACTTC
TRBJ2-2,TRBV6-2/TRBV6-3,-,-,CASSYRVQGNTGELFF,TGTGCCAGCAGTTACCGGGTTCAGGGGAATACCGGGGAGCTGTTTTTT
TRBJ2-2,TRBV30,-,-,CAWSVEATGELFF,TGTGCCTGGAGTGTCGAAGCCACCGGGGAGCTGTTTTTT
TRBJ2-3,TRBV6-2/TRBV6-3,few,-,CASSYSLATDTQYF,TGTGCCAGCAGTTACTCGCTAGCTACAGATACGCAGTATTTT
TRBJ2-1,TRBV12-3/TRBV12-4,few,TRBD2,CASRTSGRTNEQFF,TGTGCCAGCAGGACTAGCGGGAGAACGAATGAGCAGTTCTTC
TRBJ2-3,TRBV15,few,TRBD2,CATSRDGREGDTQYF,TGTGCCACCAGCAGAGATGGACGGGAGGGGGATACGCAGTATTTT
TRBJ2-7,TRBV20-1,few,-,CSASPASGSYEQYF,TGCAGTGCTAGTCCAGCGAGCGGCTCCTACGAGCAGTACTTC
TRBJ2-5,TRBV20-1,few,-,CSATRTEKETQYF,TGCAGTGCTACCCGGACAGAAAAAGAGACCCAGTACTTC
TRBJ2-5,TRBV14,-,TRBD2,CASSQERAGGPKQETQYF,TGTGCCAGCAGCCAAGAAAGGGCGGGAGGGCCTAAACAAGAGACCCAGTACTTC
TRBJ2-7,TRBV5-1,-,TRBD1,CASRLSGTGVDEQYF,TGCGCCAGCAGACTCTCCGGGACAGGGGTCGACGAGCAGTACTTC
TRBJ1-1,TRBV4-1,-,-,CASSRNHIGGNTEAFF,TGCGCCAGCAGCCGGAACCACATCGGGGGGAACACTGAAGCTTTCTTT
TRBJ2-3,TRBV4-3,-,TRBD2,CASSLLAGATSDTQYF,TGCGCCAGCAGCCTCCTAGCGGGAGCTACCTCAGATACGCAGTATTTT
TRBJ2-1,TRBV7-2,-,TRBD2,CASSPTSGGYEQFF,TGTGCCAGCAGCCCGACTAGCGGGGGGTATGAGCAGTTCTTC
TRBJ2-1,TRBV10-1,-,TRBD2,CASSESVAGDYNEQFF,TGCGCCAGCAGTGAGTCGGTAGCGGGGGACTACAATGAGCAGTTCTTC
TRBJ2-7,TRBV28,-,-,CASARGDSYEQYF,TGTGCCAGCGCCCGTGGAGACAGCTACGAGCAGTACTTC